This TCR beta chain is from a study of shared clonotypes between healthy human individuals. Whole-study context: The people who gave samples were two women and a few men aged 18 to 49.

The naive CD8 population came from CD45RO-negative cells selected for CCR7, without terminally differentiated effector memory CD45RA+ cells. Donors, without exception, were Caucasian adults residing in Nashville, Tennessee. V shed 4 bases and J 5 bases; nucleotides not matched to a gene: 10. The CDR3 is 16 amino acids. Germline V lookup: CDR1 SGDLS, CDR2 YYNGEE. Researchers ran the assay at a deep level. Profiled with immunoSEQ multiplex PCR; TCRdb holds only in-frame clones, not every one. The sample shows roughly 570,000 clones, about 98% of them seen only once. This sequence originates from a young man in good health. Material: naive CD8+ T cells sorted from blood. The V and J genes are TRBV9 and TRBJ2-2, with 8 nucleotides matching TRBD1. The CDR3: CASSTRQGMWTGELFF. The DNA of the CDR3 is TGTGCCAGCAGCACTCGACAGGGGATGTGGACCGGGGAGCTGTTTTTT.